Listed here are 29 T cell receptor beta chains from one sample, sequenced in a study of CD8 T cells in ankylosing spondylitis. TCRdb fed the 5' RACE reads into MiXCR, producing one record per CDR3 protein. The sample yields roughly 160,000 distinct CDR3 sequences, approximately 9.9% seen once. The specimen was blood, either unsorted or a sorted T cell fraction (not recorded which). These receptors came from a female donor with ankylosing spondylitis or in good health (not recorded which).

This clonotype appeared a few times. The chain employs TRBV9 and TRBJ2-6; unclear D gene. V lost 0 bases to trimming and J lost 0 bases, with 10 bases between them. The germline gives CDR1 SGDLS, CDR2 YYNGEE. CDR3 length: 17 amino acids. The CDR3 sequence is CASSVGKSNSGANVLTF. Here the CDR3 DNA reads TGTGCCAGCAGCGTAGGGAAGTCTAACTCTGGGGCCAACGTCCTGACTTTC.

V and J are TRBV7-9 and TRBJ2-6; D is ambiguous. The CDR3 runs to 17 residues. V was clipped by 0 bases and J by 0 bases, with 9 bases between them. Germline CDR1 reads SEHNR; CDR2 reads FQNEAQ (reference sequence). For the CDR3, the DNA is TGTGCCAGCAGCTTAGCGGAAGGGCTCTCTGGGGCCAACGTCCTGACTTTC. Amino acid sequence: CASSLAEGLSGANVLTF.

This clonotype was seen repeatedly, ten times or more. The V call is TRBV5-1, the J call TRBJ2-1; TRBD2 matches 9 bases. This CDR3 contains 17 residues. Germline V lookup: CDR1 SGHRS, CDR2 YFSETQ. The junction had 8 bases not matched to a gene; V was cut back by 0 bases and J by 4 bases. CDR3 protein: CASSLGLAEFGYNEQFF. The DNA of the CDR3 is TGCGCCAGCAGCTTGGGACTAGCGGAGTTTGGGTACAATGAGCAGTTCTTC.

J is TRBJ1-2 and V is TRBV7-9, with D hard to call. CDR1 and CDR2 (germline): SEHNR, FQNEAQ (reference sequence). The CDR3 is 12 residues long. V lost 5 bases, J lost 1 base, and 5 bases lay in between. Here the CDR3 DNA reads TGTGCCAGCAGCGGACGTAACTATGGCTACACCTTC. Protein: CASSGRNYGYTF. The entire variable domain, with the rest obtained from reference TRBV7-9 and TRBJ1-2, is as follows: DTGVSQNPRHKITKRGQNVTFRCDPISEHNRLYWYRQTLGQGPEFLTYFQNEAQLEKSRLLSDRFSAERPKGSFSTLEIQRTEQGDSAMYLCASSGRNYGYTFGSGTRLTVV.

CDR3 protein: CSARTLQTSLDEQFF. CDR3 nucleotide sequence: TGCAGTGCTAGAACCCTCCAGACTAGTCTGGATGAGCAGTTCTTC. The genes are TRBV20-1 and TRBJ2-1; D perhaps matches TRBD2 (6 bases). V lost 2 bases, J lost 8 bases, and 19 bases lay in between. The CDR3 totals 15 residues. Germline-derived CDR1 and CDR2 are DFQATT and SNEGSKA (reference sequence).

This clonotype was observed a handful of times. This chain uses TRBV4-3 with TRBJ2-3; 7 bases line up with TRBD1. Germline V gives CDR1 LGHNA, CDR2 YSLEER. This CDR3 is 17 amino acids long. After removal of 3 bases from V and 3 bases from J, the junction contained 12 bases not matched to a gene. CDR3 residues: CASSQDRTGYGTDTQYF. In DNA form, the CDR3 reads TGCGCCAGCAGCCAGGATCGGACAGGTTACGGTACAGATACGCAGTATTTT.

The chain recombines TRBV6-2 or TRBV6-3 with TRBJ1-1; a weak D match, TRBD1 (6 bases). The germline gives CDR1 MNHEY, CDR2 SVGEGT. The V and J ends lost 4 bases and 6 bases respectively, with 15 bases between them. This CDR3 region has 14 residues. The CDR3 reads CASSWDGGGPEAFF. In DNA, the CDR3 is TGTGCCAGCAGTTGGGACGGAGGGGGGCCTGAAGCTTTCTTT.

This clonotype was seen a handful of times. This chain links TRBV15 with TRBJ2-6; 9 bases map to TRBD1. Germline V gives CDR1 LNHNV, CDR2 YYDKDF (reference sequence). The CDR3 spans 19 residues. Trimming at V came to 1 base and at J to 1 base, leaving 8 bases not matched to a gene. As DNA, the CDR3 is TGTGCCACCAGCAGAGCGAGACAGGGGGTCCTGTCTGGGGCCAACGTCCTGACTTTC. Amino acids: CATSRARQGVLSGANVLTF.

In its sample, this clonotype was seen a few times. CDR3 nucleotides: TGTGCCAGCAGTCCAACCGAAAAGAAGCGGGAGGGCCGGACCGGGGAGCTGTTTTTT. This sequence encodes CASSPTEKKREGRTGELFF. The chain couples TRBV28 to TRBJ2-2; 10 positions match TRBD2. Germline CDR1 is MDHEN and CDR2 is SYDVKM. This CDR3 has 19 amino acids. V gave up 5 bases and J gave up 5 bases; unmatched junction bases: 17. Full variable domain (outside the CDR3, taken from reference TRBV28 and TRBJ2-2): DVKVTQSSRYLVKRTGEKVFLECVQDMDHENMFWYRQDPGLGLRLIYFSYDVKMKEKGDIPEGYSVSREKKERFSLILESASTNQTSMYLCASSPTEKKREGRTGELFFGEGSRLTVL.

This clonotype was counted many times. The J gene is TRBJ2-7, the V gene TRBV6-2 or TRBV6-3; perhaps TRBD1 as D (6 bases). Looked up from germline, CDR1 is MNHEY and CDR2 is SVGEGT. V gave up 2 bases and J gave up 7 bases, with 15 bases separating them. The CDR3 extends over 14 amino acids. CDR3 coding DNA: TGTGCCAGCAGTTACCCAGGACAGCTTGGAGAGCAGTACTTC. Residues: CASSYPGQLGEQYF.

This chain links TRBV6-2 or TRBV6-3 with TRBJ2-1; possibly TRBD1 for D (6 bases). Trimming cost V 10 bases and J 3 bases, with 16 bases left between them. The germline CDR1 and CDR2 sequences are MNHEY and SVGEGT. The CDR3 consists of 14 residues. Here the CDR3 DNA reads TGTGCCACCAGGGGCCTGGGGCTCTACAATGAGCAGTTCTTC. It specifies CATRGLGLYNEQFF.

The V call is TRBV4-1, the J call TRBJ2-3, with 10 bases that match TRBD2. The J segment lost 1 base and the V segment lost 2 bases, leaving 12 bases of the junction unmatched. The length of the CDR3 is 19 residues. Per germline, CDR1 MGHRA and CDR2 YSYEKL. CDR3: CASSQRPLAGVGGTDTQYF. DNA of the CDR3: TGCGCCAGCAGCCAAAGACCTCTAGCGGGAGTGGGGGGCACAGATACGCAGTATTTT.

The chain links TRBV9 to TRBJ1-2, with unresolved D. Trimming took off 0 bases at V and 8 bases at J, with 17 bases between the two ends. The CDR3 is made up of 15 amino acids. Germline CDR1 is SGDLS and CDR2 is YYNGEE. DNA for the CDR3: TGTGCCAGCAGCGTAGCTGGCCCCGAAAGTGAGGGCTACACCTTC. Translation gives CASSVAGPESEGYTF.

This clonotype was found many times. The CDR3 spells CASSQVFGMREGMYEQYF. The CDR3 DNA sequence: TGTGCCAGCAGCCAAGTTTTCGGGATGCGGGAGGGCATGTACGAGCAGTACTTC. V gene TRBV3-1 combines with J gene TRBJ2-7; 9 bases match TRBD2. Germline V CDR1 and CDR2: LGHDT, YNNKEL (reference sequence). The junction had 14 bases not matched to a gene; V was cut back by 1 base and J by 4 bases. There are 18 residues in the CDR3.

The CDR3 bases are TGTGCCACCAGTTCTAACAGGGAGAACTATGGCTACACCTTC. This codes for CATSSNRENYGYTF. The chain links TRBV24-1 to TRBJ1-2, with D perhaps matching TRBD1 (6 bases). V was shortened by 6 bases and J by 2 bases, with 12 bases between the two germline ends. Germline V gene data show CDR1 as KGHDR and CDR2 as SFDVKD. The CDR3 sequence is 14 residues long.

This clonotype was counted between two and nine times. The chain is built from TRBV7-9 and TRBJ2-3; D gene uncertain. CDR1 and CDR2 (germline): SEHNR, FQNEAQ (reference sequence). The CDR3 has 12 amino acids. Trimming stripped 5 bases from V and 6 bases from J, with 9 bases between. As DNA, the CDR3 is TGTGCCAGCAGCCAAAGCGCGGATACGCAGTATTTT. Translating it yields CASSQSADTQYF.

This clonotype was detected many times. For the CDR3, the DNA is TGCAGTGCCCATTCCGGGACAGGGTGGTCACCCCTCCACTTT. Its protein product is CSAHSGTGWSPLHF. The rearrangement uses TRBV20-1 and TRBJ1-6; 9 bases fit TRBD1. CDR1 DFQATT and CDR2 SNEGSKA come from the germline V gene (reference sequence). With V trimmed by 6 bases and J by 10 bases, 10 bases remained unmatched. The CDR3 is 14 residues long.

The CDR3 region is CASSSHFRGPSGELFF. CDR3 nucleotide sequence: TGTGCCAGCAGTTCCCATTTCAGGGGGCCTTCCGGGGAGCTGTTTTTT. The V and J genes are TRBV7-9 and TRBJ2-2; TRBD1 matches 8 bases. This CDR3 contains 16 residues. The J segment lost 6 bases and the V segment lost 6 bases, leaving 12 bases of the junction unmatched. The germline V gene has CDR1 SEHNR and CDR2 FQNEAQ (reference sequence).

This clonotype has just one count. Mismatch with germline at one junction end may stem from a read error. This chain connects TRBV24-1 to TRBJ2-3; 12 nucleotides match TRBD2. Germline values: CDR1 KGHDR, CDR2 SFDVKD. There are 19 residues in the CDR3. DNA of the CDR3: TGTGCCACCAGTGATTCTAAGACTAGCGGGGGTACTAGCACAGATTCGCAGTATTTT. This encodes CATSDSKTSGGTSTDSQYF.

This clonotype has ten or more counts. The CDR3 protein is CATSSLDYEQYF. The CDR3 region has the DNA TGTGCCACCAGCTCTCTTGATTACGAGCAGTACTTC. This sequence joins TRBV15 and TRBJ2-7, with no clear D. In germline, CDR1 is LNHNV, CDR2 YYDKDF (reference sequence). This CDR3 comprises 12 residues. V was pared by 5 bases and J by 4 bases, with 9 bases between.

This clonotype appeared a few times. The chain has TRBV11-1 and TRBJ2-3; 9 bases are a match to TRBD2. J was trimmed by 3 bases and V by 4 bases; bases with no gene match: 23. The CDR3 is 21 amino acids. CDR1 SGHAT and CDR2 FQDESV come from the germline V gene (reference sequence). CDR3 bases: TGTGCCAGCAGCTCCCCGAGGGGTGGCTTCTCTAGCGGGGCTCTGACAGATACGCAGTATTTT. This sequence encodes CASSSPRGGFSSGALTDTQYF.

This clonotype was observed a handful of times. The chain carries TRBV27 and TRBJ2-1; possible D gene TRBD2, 5 bases. Trimming took 4 bases from V and 6 from J, leaving 13 bases between them. Germline V gene data show CDR1 as MNHEY and CDR2 as SMNVEV (reference sequence). CDR3 length: 14 residues. The CDR3 coding sequence is TGTGCCAGCAGTTCAGGAGGCCCCGGCAATGAGCAGTTCTTC. Its protein product is CASSSGGPGNEQFF.

Only a few counts were recorded for this clonotype. The chain's CDR3 is CASSEWYSNTEAFF. The CDR3 coding sequence is TGTGCCAGCAGTGAATGGTACTCGAACACTGAAGCTTTCTTT. This rearrangement joins TRBV6-1 to TRBJ1-1; D remains unclear. In germline, CDR1 is MNHNS, CDR2 SASEGT. V was cut by 2 bases and J by 1 base, with 8 bases left in between. This CDR3 is 14 amino acids long.

This clonotype came up a few times. The chain has TRBV20-1 and TRBJ2-7; possible D gene TRBD1, 5 bases. This CDR3 spans 13 amino acids. Germline CDR1 DFQATT, CDR2 SNEGSKA (reference sequence). V was trimmed by 4 bases and J by 4 bases, leaving 14 bases between them. The CDR3 DNA reads as TGCAGTGCTATAGCTGGACACTCTTACGAGCAGTACTTC. This gives the protein CSAIAGHSYEQYF.

This sequence joins TRBV7-6 and TRBJ2-1, with a possible D match to TRBD2 (5 bases). Trimming took off 1 base at V and 9 bases at J, with 16 bases between the two ends. The CDR3 totals 15 residues. Looked up from germline, CDR1 is SGHVS and CDR2 is FNYEAQ. CDR3 sequence reads: CASSLEVASGIEQFF. In nucleotides, the CDR3 is TGTGCCAGCAGCTTAGAGGTAGCGAGCGGCATTGAGCAGTTCTTC.

The rearrangement uses TRBV24-1 and TRBJ1-3; no definite D call. Germline lookup yields CDR1 KGHDR and CDR2 SFDVKD. The V gene lost 1 base and the J gene lost 3 bases, with 0 bases spanning the gap. The CDR3 totals 12 residues. The CDR3 bases are TGTGCCACCAGTGATTTTGGAAACACCATATATTTT. Encoded protein: CATSDFGNTIYF.

This clonotype was counted a few times. J is TRBJ2-5 and V is TRBV18; the D gene is possibly TRBD2 (5 bases). Germline assignment: CDR1 KGHSH and CDR2 LQKENI. The length of the CDR3 is 17 residues. V was cut by 0 bases and J by 1 base, with 15 bases left in between. Written as DNA, the CDR3 is TGTGCCAGCTCACCACCGTGGGAGCAATGGTCCCAAGAGACCCAGTACTTC. Translation: CASSPPWEQWSQETQYF.

This clonotype was found many times. This chain uses TRBV7-9 with TRBJ1-1; D might be TRBD1 (5 bases). Trimming stripped 5 bases from V and 0 bases from J, with 13 bases between. From germline, CDR1 is SEHNR and CDR2 FQNEAQ (reference sequence). The CDR3 has 15 amino acids. The CDR3 loop is CASSPPTALNTEAFF. CDR3 coding DNA: TGTGCCAGCAGCCCCCCGACAGCCTTGAACACTGAAGCTTTCTTT. Full variable domain (outside the CDR3, taken from reference TRBV7-9 and TRBJ1-1): DTGVSQNPRHKITKRGQNVTFRCDPISEHNRLYWYRQTLGQGPEFLTYFQNEAQLEKSRLLSDRFSAERPKGSFSTLEIQRTEQGDSAMYLCASSPPTALNTEAFFGQGTRLTVV.

This clonotype was detected a few times. This rearrangement joins TRBV4-2 to TRBJ2-7; D remains unclear. This CDR3 is 15 amino acids long. V dropped 0 bases and J dropped 5 bases, with 14 bases sitting between them. Looked up from germline, CDR1 is LGHNA and CDR2 is YNFKEQ. CDR3 sequence: CASSQEGGYPHEQYF. CDR3 nucleotides: TGTGCCAGCAGCCAAGAAGGCGGATACCCCCACGAGCAGTACTTC.